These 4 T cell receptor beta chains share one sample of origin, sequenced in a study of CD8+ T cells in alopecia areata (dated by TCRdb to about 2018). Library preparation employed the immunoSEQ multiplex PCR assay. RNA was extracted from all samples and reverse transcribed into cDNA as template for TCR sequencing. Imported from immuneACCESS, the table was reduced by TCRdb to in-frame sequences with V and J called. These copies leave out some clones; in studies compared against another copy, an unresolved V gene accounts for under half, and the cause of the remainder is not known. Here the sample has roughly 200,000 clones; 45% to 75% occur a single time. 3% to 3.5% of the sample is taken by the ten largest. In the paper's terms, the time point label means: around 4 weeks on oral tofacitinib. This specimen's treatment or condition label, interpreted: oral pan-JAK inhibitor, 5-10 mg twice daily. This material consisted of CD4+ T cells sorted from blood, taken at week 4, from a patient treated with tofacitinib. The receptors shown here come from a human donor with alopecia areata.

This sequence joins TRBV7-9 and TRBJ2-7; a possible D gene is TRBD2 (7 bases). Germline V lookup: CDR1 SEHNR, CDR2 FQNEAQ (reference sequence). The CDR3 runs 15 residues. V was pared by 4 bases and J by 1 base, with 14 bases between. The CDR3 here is CASSSTGRASYEQYF. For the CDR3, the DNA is TGTGCCAGCAGCTCAACAGGGAGGGCTTCCTACGAGCAGTACTTC.

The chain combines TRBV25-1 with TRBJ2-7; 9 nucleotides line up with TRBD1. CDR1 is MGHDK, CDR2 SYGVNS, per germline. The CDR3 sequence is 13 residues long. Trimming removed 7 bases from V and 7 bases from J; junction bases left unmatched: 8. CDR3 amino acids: CASTRTGAREQYF. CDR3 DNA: TGTGCCAGCACCCGGACAGGGGCGAGAGAGCAGTACTTC.

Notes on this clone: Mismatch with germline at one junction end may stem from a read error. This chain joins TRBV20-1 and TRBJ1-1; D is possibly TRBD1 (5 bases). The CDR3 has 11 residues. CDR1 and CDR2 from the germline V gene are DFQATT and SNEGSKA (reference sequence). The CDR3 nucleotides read TGCAGTGCTAGAGTGGGGGAACACGGGCGTTTT. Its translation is CSARVGEHGRF.

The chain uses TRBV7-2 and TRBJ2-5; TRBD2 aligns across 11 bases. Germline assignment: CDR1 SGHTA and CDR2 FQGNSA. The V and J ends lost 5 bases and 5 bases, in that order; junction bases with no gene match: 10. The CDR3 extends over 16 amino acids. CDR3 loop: CASSLRLAGGHETQYF. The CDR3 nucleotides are TGTGCCAGCAGCCTTCGGCTAGCGGGGGGCCACGAGACCCAGTACTTC.